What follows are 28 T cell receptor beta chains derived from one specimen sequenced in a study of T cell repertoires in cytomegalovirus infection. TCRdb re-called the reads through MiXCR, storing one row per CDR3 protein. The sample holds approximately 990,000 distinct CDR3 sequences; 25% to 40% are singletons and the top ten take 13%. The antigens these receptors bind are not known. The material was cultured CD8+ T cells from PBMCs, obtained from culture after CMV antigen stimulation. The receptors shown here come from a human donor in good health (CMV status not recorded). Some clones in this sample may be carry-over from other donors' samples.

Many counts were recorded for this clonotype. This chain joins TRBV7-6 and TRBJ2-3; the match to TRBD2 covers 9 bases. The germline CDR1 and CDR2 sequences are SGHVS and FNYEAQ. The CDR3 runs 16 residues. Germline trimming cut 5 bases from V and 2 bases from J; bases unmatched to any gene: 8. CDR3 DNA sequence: TGTGCCAGCAGCCCTAGCGGGGACGTCTCCACAGATACGCAGTATTTT. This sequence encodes CASSPSGDVSTDTQYF.

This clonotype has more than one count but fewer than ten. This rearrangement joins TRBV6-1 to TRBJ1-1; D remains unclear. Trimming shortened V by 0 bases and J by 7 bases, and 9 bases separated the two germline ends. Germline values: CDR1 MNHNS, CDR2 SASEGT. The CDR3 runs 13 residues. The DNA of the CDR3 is TGTGCCAGCAGTGAAGCGCGACACCGTGAAGCTTTCTTT. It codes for CASSEARHREAFF.

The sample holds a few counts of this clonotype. This CDR3 is CASSLGVFF. The CDR3 DNA reads as TGTGCCAGCAGCTTAGGTGTGTTCTTC. J is TRBJ2-1 and V is TRBV7-8; no firm D call. Germline loops: CDR1 SGHVS, CDR2 FQNEAQ. Trimming shortened V by 1 base and J by 15 bases, and 4 bases separated the two germline ends. The CDR3 is 9 residues long.

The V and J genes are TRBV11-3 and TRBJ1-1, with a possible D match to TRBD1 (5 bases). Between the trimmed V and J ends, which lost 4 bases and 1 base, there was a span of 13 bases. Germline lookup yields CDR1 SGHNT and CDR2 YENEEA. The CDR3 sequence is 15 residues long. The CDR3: CASSSGGGSNTEAFF. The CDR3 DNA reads TGTGCCAGCAGCTCAGGTGGGGGGTCGAACACTGAAGCTTTCTTT.

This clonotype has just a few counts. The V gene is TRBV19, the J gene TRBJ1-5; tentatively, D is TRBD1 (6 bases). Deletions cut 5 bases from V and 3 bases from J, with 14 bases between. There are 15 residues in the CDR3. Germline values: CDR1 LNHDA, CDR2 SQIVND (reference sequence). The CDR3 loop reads CASSSLDSYNQPQHF. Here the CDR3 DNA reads TGTGCCAGTAGTTCCTTGGACAGCTACAATCAGCCCCAGCATTTT.

CDR3 nucleotides: TGTGCCAGCTTGGGACAGGGTCGCGATGAGCAGTTCTTC. Protein sequence: CASLGQGRDEQFF. This sequence joins TRBV7-4 and TRBJ2-1, with 9 bases aligning to TRBD1. J lost 8 bases, V lost 8 bases, and 7 bases had no gene match. The CDR3 runs 13 residues. The germline gives CDR1 SGHVT, CDR2 SQSDAQ.

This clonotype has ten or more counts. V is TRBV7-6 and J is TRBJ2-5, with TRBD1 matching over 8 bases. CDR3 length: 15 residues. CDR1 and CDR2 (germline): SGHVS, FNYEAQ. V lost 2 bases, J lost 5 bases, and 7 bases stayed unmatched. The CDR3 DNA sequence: TGTGCCAGCAGCTTACTCCCGGGACAGGCGGAGACCCAGTACTTC. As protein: CASSLLPGQAETQYF.

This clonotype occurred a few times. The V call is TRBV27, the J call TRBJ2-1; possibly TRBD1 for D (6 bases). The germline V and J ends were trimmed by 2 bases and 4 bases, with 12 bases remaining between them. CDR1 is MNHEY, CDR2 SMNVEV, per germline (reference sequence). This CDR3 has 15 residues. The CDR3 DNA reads TGTGCCAGCAGTTTAGCTAGCAGGGGATACAATGAGCAGTTCTTC. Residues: CASSLASRGYNEQFF.

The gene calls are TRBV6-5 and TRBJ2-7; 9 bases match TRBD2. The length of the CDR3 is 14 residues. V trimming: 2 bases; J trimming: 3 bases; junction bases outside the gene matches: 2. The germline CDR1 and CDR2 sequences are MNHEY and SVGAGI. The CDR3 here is CASSYSGGHYEQYF. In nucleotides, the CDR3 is TGTGCCAGCAGTTACAGCGGGGGGCACTACGAGCAGTACTTC.

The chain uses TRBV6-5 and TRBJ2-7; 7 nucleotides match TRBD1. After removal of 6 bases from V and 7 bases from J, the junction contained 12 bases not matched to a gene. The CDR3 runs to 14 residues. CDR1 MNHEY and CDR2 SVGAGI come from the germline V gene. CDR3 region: CASRLQGPPTEQYF. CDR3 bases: TGTGCCAGCAGACTACAGGGGCCCCCCACGGAGCAGTACTTC.

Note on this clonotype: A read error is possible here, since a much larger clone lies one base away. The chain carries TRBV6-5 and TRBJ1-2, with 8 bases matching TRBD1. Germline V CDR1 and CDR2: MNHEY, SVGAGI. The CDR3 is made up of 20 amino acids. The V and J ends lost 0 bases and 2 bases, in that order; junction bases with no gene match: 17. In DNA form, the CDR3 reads TGTGCCAGCAGTTACTCCTCACAGGGGGTGCTGCCGACATGGAACTATGGCTACACCTTC. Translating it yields CASSYSSQGVLPTWNYGYTF.

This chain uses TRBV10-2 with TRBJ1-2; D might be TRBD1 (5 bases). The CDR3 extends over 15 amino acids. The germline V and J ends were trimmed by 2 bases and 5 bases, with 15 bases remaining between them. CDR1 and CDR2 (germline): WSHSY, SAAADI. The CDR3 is CASSEPTTGTYGYTF. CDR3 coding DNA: TGCGCCAGCAGTGAGCCAACCACAGGCACGTATGGCTACACCTTC.

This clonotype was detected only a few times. CDR3 nucleotides: TGTGCCAGCAGCTCCCGACTAGCGGGGGGTACCCGGGAGACCCAGTACTTC. It yields the protein CASSSRLAGGTRETQYF. The genes are TRBV5-5 and TRBJ2-5; 13 bases fit TRBD2. Looked up from germline, CDR1 is SGHKS and CDR2 is YYEKEE (reference sequence). V lost 3 bases and J lost 5; bases outside the gene matches: 10. This CDR3 has 17 amino acids.

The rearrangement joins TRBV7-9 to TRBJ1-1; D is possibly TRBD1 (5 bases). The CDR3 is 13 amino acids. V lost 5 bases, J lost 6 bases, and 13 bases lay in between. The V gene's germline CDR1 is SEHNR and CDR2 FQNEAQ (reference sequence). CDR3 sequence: CASSDLRGAEAFF. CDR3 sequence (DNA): TGTGCCAGCAGCGACCTCCGGGGGGCTGAAGCTTTCTTT.

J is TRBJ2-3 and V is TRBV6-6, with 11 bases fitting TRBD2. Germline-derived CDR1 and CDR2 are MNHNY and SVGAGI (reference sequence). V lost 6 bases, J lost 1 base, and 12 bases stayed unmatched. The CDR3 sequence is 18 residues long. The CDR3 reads CASSPNPFSGGGTDTQYF. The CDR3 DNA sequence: TGTGCCAGCAGCCCAAACCCGTTTAGCGGGGGGGGCACAGATACGCAGTATTTT.

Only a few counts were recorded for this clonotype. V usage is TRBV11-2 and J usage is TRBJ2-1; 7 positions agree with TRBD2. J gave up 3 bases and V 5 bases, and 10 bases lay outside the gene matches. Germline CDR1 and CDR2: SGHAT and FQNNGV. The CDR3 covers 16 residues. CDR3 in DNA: TGTGCCAGCAGCGCCGGACCCACGGGGGGCTACAATGAGCAGTTCTTC. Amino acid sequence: CASSAGPTGGYNEQFF.

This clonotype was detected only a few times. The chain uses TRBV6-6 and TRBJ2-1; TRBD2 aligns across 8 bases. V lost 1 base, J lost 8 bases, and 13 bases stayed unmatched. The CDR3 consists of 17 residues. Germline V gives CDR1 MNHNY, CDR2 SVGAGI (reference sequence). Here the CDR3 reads CASSYFPQAGGWDEQFF. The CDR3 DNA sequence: TGTGCCAGCAGTTACTTCCCACAGGCGGGGGGTTGGGATGAGCAGTTCTTC.

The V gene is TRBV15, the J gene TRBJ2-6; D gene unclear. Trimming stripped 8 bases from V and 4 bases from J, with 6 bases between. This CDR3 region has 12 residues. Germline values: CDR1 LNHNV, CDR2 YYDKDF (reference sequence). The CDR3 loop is CATAGGANVLTF. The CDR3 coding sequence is TGTGCCACCGCTGGGGGGGCCAACGTCCTGACTTTC.

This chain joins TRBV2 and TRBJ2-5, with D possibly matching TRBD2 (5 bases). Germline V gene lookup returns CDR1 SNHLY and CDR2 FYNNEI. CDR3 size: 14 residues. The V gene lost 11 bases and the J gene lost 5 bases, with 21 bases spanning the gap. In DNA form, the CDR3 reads TGTGCCGCCAAGGACGGGGTCATGGGGGAGACCCAGTACTTC. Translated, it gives CAAKDGVMGETQYF.

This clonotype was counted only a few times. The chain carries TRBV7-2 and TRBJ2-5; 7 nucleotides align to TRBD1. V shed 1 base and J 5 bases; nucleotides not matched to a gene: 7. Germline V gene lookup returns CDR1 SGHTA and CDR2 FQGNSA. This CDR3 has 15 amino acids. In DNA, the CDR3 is TGTGCCAGCAGCTTAGATCCCAGGGGGTGGGAGACCCAGTACTTC. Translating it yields CASSLDPRGWETQYF.

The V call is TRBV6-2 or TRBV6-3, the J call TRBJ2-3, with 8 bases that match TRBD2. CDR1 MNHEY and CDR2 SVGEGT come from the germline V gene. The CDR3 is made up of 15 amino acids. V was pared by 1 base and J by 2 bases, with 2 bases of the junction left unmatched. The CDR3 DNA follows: TGTGCCAGCAGTTACTGGCGGGGGGCCACAGATACGCAGTATTTT. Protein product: CASSYWRGATDTQYF.

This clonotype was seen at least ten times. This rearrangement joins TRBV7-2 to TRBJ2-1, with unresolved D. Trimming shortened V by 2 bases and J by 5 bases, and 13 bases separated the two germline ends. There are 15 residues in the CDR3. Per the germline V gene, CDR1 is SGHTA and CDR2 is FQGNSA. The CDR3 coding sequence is TGTGCCAGCAGCTTATATACAGCCCCTGACAATGAGCAGTTCTTC. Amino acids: CASSLYTAPDNEQFF.

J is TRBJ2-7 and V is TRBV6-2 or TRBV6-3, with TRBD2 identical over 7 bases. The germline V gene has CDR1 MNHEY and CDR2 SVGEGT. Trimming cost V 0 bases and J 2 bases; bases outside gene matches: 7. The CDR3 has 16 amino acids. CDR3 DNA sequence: TGTGCCAGCAGTTACTCGACTTCTAGCGGAGCCTACGAGCAGTACGTC. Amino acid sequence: CASSYSTSSGAYEQYV.

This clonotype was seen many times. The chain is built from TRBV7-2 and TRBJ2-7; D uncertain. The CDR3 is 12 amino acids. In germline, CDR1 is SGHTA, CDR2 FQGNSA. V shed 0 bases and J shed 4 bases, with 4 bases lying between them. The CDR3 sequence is CASSLATYEQYF. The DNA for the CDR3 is TGTGCCAGCAGCTTAGCCACATACGAGCAGTACTTC.

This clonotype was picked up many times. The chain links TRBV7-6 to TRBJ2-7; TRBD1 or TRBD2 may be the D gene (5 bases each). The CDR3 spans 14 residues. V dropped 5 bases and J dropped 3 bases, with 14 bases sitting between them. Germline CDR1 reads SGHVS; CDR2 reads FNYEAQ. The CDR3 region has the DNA TGTGCCAGCAGCCCCCGGGACCAACTCTACGAGCAGTACTTC. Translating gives CASSPRDQLYEQYF.

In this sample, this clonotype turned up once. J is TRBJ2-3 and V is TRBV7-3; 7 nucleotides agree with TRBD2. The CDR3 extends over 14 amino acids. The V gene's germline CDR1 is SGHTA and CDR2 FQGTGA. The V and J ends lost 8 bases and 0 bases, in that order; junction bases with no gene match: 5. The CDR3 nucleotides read TGTGCCAGCTCCGGGGAGGGAAGCACAGATACGCAGTATTTT. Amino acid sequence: CASSGEGSTDTQYF.

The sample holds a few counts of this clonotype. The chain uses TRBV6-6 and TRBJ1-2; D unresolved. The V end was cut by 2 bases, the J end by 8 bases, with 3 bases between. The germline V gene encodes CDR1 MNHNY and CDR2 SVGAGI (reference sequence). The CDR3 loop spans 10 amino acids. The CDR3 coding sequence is TGTGCCAGCAGTTACATGGGCTACACCTTC. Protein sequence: CASSYMGYTF.

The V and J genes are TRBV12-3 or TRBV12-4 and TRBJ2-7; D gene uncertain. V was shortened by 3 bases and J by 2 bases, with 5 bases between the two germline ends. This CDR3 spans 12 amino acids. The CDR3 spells CASSFITYEQYF. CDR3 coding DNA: TGTGCCAGCAGTTTCATTACCTACGAGCAGTACTTC.